The 14 T cell receptor beta chains below were found in one sample sequenced in a study of PD-1 blockade in mismatch repair-deficient tumors. This table comes from immunoSEQ multiplex PCR, and its TCRdb copy is limited to in-frame clones, with some not included. The sample has about 24,000 clones; 65% to 85% are singletons. The material sequenced was peripheral blood, taken 12 weeks after starting pembrolizumab. These receptors originate from an adult with mismatch repair-deficient cancer.

The J gene is TRBJ2-5, the V gene TRBV2; D tentatively fits TRBD1 or TRBD2 (5 bases each). The germline V gene encodes CDR1 SNHLY and CDR2 FYNNEI. The CDR3 spans 13 residues. V lost 7 bases and J lost 0, with 9 bases in between. The CDR3 protein is CASNGGYQETQYF. Here the CDR3 DNA reads TGTGCCAGCAATGGGGGATACCAAGAGACCCAGTACTTC.

The CDR3 spells CASSLGNKDLYGYTF. The CDR3 DNA reads as TGTGCCAGCAGCCTTGGGAACAAGGACCTATATGGCTACACCTTC. The gene calls are TRBV5-4 and TRBJ1-2; D not certain. The CDR3 totals 15 residues. With 4 bases removed from V and 5 bases from J, the gap between germline ends came to 18 bases. From germline, CDR1 is SGHNT and CDR2 YYREEE (reference sequence).

V gene TRBV2 combines with J gene TRBJ2-7, with D tentatively TRBD1 (5 bases). V was pared by 5 bases and J by 2 bases, with 13 bases between. This CDR3 is 14 amino acids long. The V gene's germline CDR1 is SNHLY and CDR2 FYNNEI. The CDR3 coding sequence is TGTGCCAGCAGTTCCGGTCTCAGGGCCTACGAGCAGTACTTC. Translated, it gives CASSSGLRAYEQYF.

This chain's CDR3 is CASSHLKEGTEAFF. For the CDR3, the DNA is TGTGCCAGCAGCCACCTAAAGGAAGGGACCGAAGCTTTCTTT. The V call is TRBV7-9, the J call TRBJ1-1; D is possibly TRBD1 (5 bases). The CDR3 loop spans 14 amino acids. Germline assignment: CDR1 SEHNR and CDR2 FQNEAQ (reference sequence). V shed 5 bases and J shed 8 bases, with 18 bases lying between them.

The genes are TRBV5-1 and TRBJ2-2, with D unresolved. Per the germline V gene, CDR1 is SGHRS and CDR2 is YFSETQ. The germline V and J ends were trimmed by 3 bases and 4 bases, with 7 bases remaining between them. This CDR3 is 13 amino acids long. The CDR3 sequence: CASSYWGTGELFF. The CDR3 DNA is TGCGCCAGCAGCTATTGGGGCACCGGGGAGCTGTTTTTT.

CDR3 DNA: TGTGCCAGCAGCTTGGAACAGGGGGCGGGCAAAAACATTCAGTACTTC. Protein: CASSLEQGAGKNIQYF. This chain connects TRBV5-4 to TRBJ2-4; 9 bases align to TRBD1. J gave up 3 bases and V 0 bases, and 4 bases lay outside the gene matches. Per the germline V gene, CDR1 is SGHNT and CDR2 is YYREEE (reference sequence). CDR3 length equals 16 residues. The whole variable domain, filled in from reference TRBV5-4 and TRBJ2-4, reads ETGVTQSPTHLIKTRGQQVTLRCSSQSGHNTVSWYQQALGQGPQFIFQYYREEENGRGNFPPRFSGLQFPNYSSELNVNALELDDSALYLCASSLEQGAGKNIQYFGAGTRLSVL.

This sequence joins TRBV25-1 and TRBJ2-7, with 8 positions matching TRBD2. Trimming took 6 bases from V and 7 from J; bases not matched to a gene: 11. The CDR3 runs 14 residues. Germline CDR1 reads MGHDK; CDR2 reads SYGVNS. CDR3 residues: CASRDGGALGEQYF. The CDR3 DNA reads TGTGCCAGCAGGGACGGGGGGGCGCTGGGGGAGCAGTACTTC.

CDR3 protein: CSVEDRVTGVEQYF. The DNA for the CDR3 is TGCAGCGTTGAAGACCGGGTGACAGGGGTTGAGCAGTACTTC. The V gene is TRBV29-1, the J gene TRBJ2-7; 8 positions agree with TRBD1. The CDR3 spans 14 residues. The germline CDR1 and CDR2 sequences are SQVTM and ANQGSEA. The junction had 8 bases not matched to a gene; V was cut back by 0 bases and J by 7 bases.

This chain uses TRBV2 with TRBJ2-5; 11 nucleotides line up with TRBD1. The CDR3 loop spans 18 amino acids. The J segment lost 2 bases and the V segment lost 5 bases, leaving 13 bases of the junction unmatched. Germline V gene data show CDR1 as SNHLY and CDR2 as FYNNEI. CDR3 region: CASSLSPDRGHNQETQYF. CDR3 DNA: TGTGCCAGCAGTTTATCCCCGGACAGGGGGCATAATCAAGAGACCCAGTACTTC.

This chain connects TRBV5-5 to TRBJ1-1; maybe TRBD1 (6 bases). The CDR3 length is 15 residues. Germline assignment: CDR1 SGHKS and CDR2 YYEKEE (reference sequence). Trimming stripped 3 bases from V and 2 bases from J, with 14 bases between. Written as DNA, the CDR3 is TGTGCCAGCAGCTACATAGACAGGACCAACACTGAAGCTTTCTTT. Translated: CASSYIDRTNTEAFF. The whole variable domain, filled in from reference TRBV5-5 and TRBJ1-1, reads DAGVTQSPTHLIKTRGQQVTLRCSPISGHKSVSWYQQVLGQGPQFIFQYYEKEERGRGNFPDRFSARQFPNYSSELNVNALLLGDSALYLCASSYIDRTNTEAFFGQGTRLTVV.

This chain uses TRBV19 with TRBJ1-1, with TRBD1 as a possible D gene (5 bases). The CDR3 runs to 14 residues. Germline V gene data show CDR1 as LNHDA and CDR2 as SQIVND (reference sequence). V lost 7 bases and J lost 1, with 13 bases in between. The CDR3 DNA reads TGTGCCAGTATCCCGACAGACTGGAACACTGAAGCTTTCTTT. It is translated as CASIPTDWNTEAFF.

The chain combines TRBV5-4 with TRBJ2-1, with TRBD2 matching over 7 bases. CDR1 and CDR2 from the germline V gene are SGHNT and YYREEE (reference sequence). This CDR3 comprises 14 residues. V dropped 0 bases and J dropped 5; count of bases not matched to a gene: 2. CDR3 loop: CASSLVLADNEQFF. CDR3 DNA sequence: TGTGCCAGCAGCTTGGTCCTAGCGGACAATGAGCAGTTCTTC. Together with reference TRBV5-4 and TRBJ2-1, the CDR3 gives the full variable domain: ETGVTQSPTHLIKTRGQQVTLRCSSQSGHNTVSWYQQALGQGPQFIFQYYREEENGRGNFPPRFSGLQFPNYSSELNVNALELDDSALYLCASSLVLADNEQFFGPGTRLTVL.

This chain connects TRBV7-6 to TRBJ2-3; no firm D call. V was shortened by 6 bases and J by 4 bases, with 17 bases between the two germline ends. CDR1 and CDR2 (germline): SGHVS, FNYEAQ. There are 15 residues in the CDR3. The DNA for the CDR3 is TGTGCCAGCAGTCCGCCCCTCGGGCAGGCAGATACGCAGTATTTT. This sequence encodes CASSPPLGQADTQYF.

The V and J genes are TRBV21-1 and TRBJ1-2; the table's D call of TRBD1 was not tested on the DNA. TRBV21-1 is given as a pseudogene. The CDR3 loop spans 12 amino acids. CDR3 sequence: CASSVRGRGYTF. The CDR3 DNA reads as TGTGCCAGCAGTGTTAGGGGGCGGGGCTACACCTTC.